The 27 T cell receptor beta chains below come from one sample, sequenced in a study of neurological immune-mediated disorders. TCRdb fed the 5' RACE reads into MiXCR, producing one record per CDR3 protein. This sample carries around 50,000 distinct CDR3 sequences, 15% to 20% of them seen once, and the ten largest clones take 3.5% to 4.5%. Sequencing was carried out using PBMCs. The receptors were sampled from a man aged 60 to 75 in good health.

This clonotype was detected ten times or more. The V call is TRBV5-1, the J call TRBJ2-2, with D unclear. Germline V gene lookup returns CDR1 SGHRS and CDR2 YFSETQ. This CDR3 is 15 amino acids long. V was trimmed by 4 bases and J by 0 bases, leaving 10 bases between them. The CDR3 loop is CASSPHLTNTGELFF. DNA for the CDR3: TGCGCCAGCAGCCCCCACCTCACGAACACCGGGGAGCTGTTTTTT.

This clonotype showed up just a few times. The chain links TRBV10-3 to TRBJ2-7, with 10 bases identical to TRBD2. V dropped 0 bases and J dropped 2; count of bases not matched to a gene: 7. The CDR3 has 17 residues. Germline V gene sequence: CDR1 ENHRY, CDR2 SYGVKD. DNA for the CDR3: TGTGCCATCAGTGAGTCGATGTATACTAGCGGGACCTACGAGCAGTACTTC. It yields the protein CAISESMYTSGTYEQYF.

As for this clonotype: At one end, the junction sequence differs from germline, possibly due to a read error. The chain links TRBV5-1 to TRBJ2-5; 8 nucleotides agree with TRBD2. CDR1 is SGHRS, CDR2 YFSETQ, per germline. CDR3 length: 16 amino acids. CDR3 nucleotides: TGCGCCAGCAGCTTGATAAGCGGGGGAGCGGTAGAGAACCAGTACTTC. Translation gives CASSLISGGAVENQYF.

By proportion, this clonotype is medium-sized. The chain is built from TRBV5-5 and TRBJ1-2; D call uncertain. Germline values: CDR1 SGHKS, CDR2 YYEKEE (reference sequence). Trimming took off 1 base at V and 12 bases at J, with 22 bases between the two ends. This CDR3 has 15 residues. CDR3 in amino acids: CASSLRLRSFIGDTF. The CDR3 nucleotides read TGTGCCAGCAGCTTGAGACTGCGGTCCTTTATCGGGGACACCTTC.

This clonotype was found many times. V gene TRBV12-3 or TRBV12-4 combines with J gene TRBJ2-7; D could derive from TRBD1 or TRBD2 (5 bases each). Deletions cut 3 bases from V and 2 bases from J, with 8 bases between. This CDR3 is built from 13 residues. The CDR3 reads CASSFGTPYEQYF. The CDR3 coding sequence is TGTGCCAGCAGTTTCGGGACCCCCTACGAGCAGTACTTC.

This clonotype was observed many times. V usage is TRBV20-1 and J usage is TRBJ1-2; D gene unclear. Germline-derived CDR1 and CDR2 are DFQATT and SNEGSKA (reference sequence). The germline V and J ends were trimmed by 0 bases and 3 bases, with 11 bases remaining between them. The CDR3 loop spans 14 amino acids. The CDR3 protein is CSARDPAGDYGYTF. DNA for the CDR3: TGCAGTGCTAGAGATCCAGCAGGAGACTATGGCTACACCTTC.

The chain has TRBV28 and TRBJ2-7; D ambiguous. Germline V gene lookup returns CDR1 MDHEN and CDR2 SYDVKM. There are 14 residues in the CDR3. Trimming removed 3 bases from V and 2 bases from J, with 11 bases in between. The CDR3 sequence: CASSLVGVTYEQYF. The CDR3 coding sequence is TGTGCCAGCAGTTTGGTTGGGGTAACCTACGAGCAGTACTTC.

In this sample, this clonotype turned up many times. This chain links TRBV6-5 with TRBJ2-3; no clear D gene. CDR3 length: 10 amino acids. Germline CDR1 reads MNHEY; CDR2 reads SVGAGI. V shed 9 bases and J shed 6 bases, with 7 bases lying between them. Here the CDR3 DNA reads TGTGCCAGGAAGGGTGATACGCAGTATTTT. The encoded protein is CARKGDTQYF.

In its sample, this clonotype was seen many times. The genes are TRBV29-1 and TRBJ2-5; D unresolved. This CDR3 is built from 12 residues. Trimming removed 7 bases at V and 2 bases at J, with 11 bases between. Germline V CDR1 and CDR2: SQVTM, ANQGSEA. For the CDR3, the DNA is TGCAGCGCAGACGAAGCACAAGAGACCCAGTACTTC. Protein sequence: CSADEAQETQYF.

This clonotype was seen many times. V usage is TRBV7-2 and J usage is TRBJ1-2; 8 bases fit TRBD1. The length of the CDR3 is 14 residues. CDR1 SGHTA and CDR2 FQGNSA come from the germline V gene. The V gene end was trimmed by 2 bases and the J gene end by 5 bases; junction bases not matched to a gene: 4. The CDR3 protein is CASSLSRTGYGYTF. The CDR3 DNA reads as TGTGCCAGCAGCTTATCTCGGACAGGGTATGGCTACACCTTC.

CDR3 DNA sequence: TGCGCCAGCAGCGGAGTCCCCCCTGACAGGGGGCGCAGGGGTGAGCAGTTCTTC. Protein sequence: CASSGVPPDRGRRGEQFF. The chain combines TRBV5-1 with TRBJ2-1; 10 nucleotides match TRBD1. The CDR3 totals 18 residues. Trimming at V came to 4 bases and at J to 9 bases, leaving 19 bases not matched to a gene. Germline lookup yields CDR1 SGHRS and CDR2 YFSETQ.

The chain recombines TRBV24-1 with TRBJ2-3; a possible D gene is TRBD1 (6 bases). The CDR3 has 16 residues. V lost 3 bases to trimming and J lost 4 bases, with 16 bases between them. Germline V gives CDR1 KGHDR, CDR2 SFDVKD. CDR3 bases: TGTGCCACCAGTGATAACTCAGGGGTACGGGCAGATACGCAGTATTTT. This encodes CATSDNSGVRADTQYF.

A note on this clonotype: One junction end disagrees with the germline gene, perhaps due to a read error. The gene calls are TRBV27 and TRBJ2-5; 7 bases align to TRBD1. The CDR3 extends over 16 amino acids. Germline values: CDR1 MNHEY, CDR2 SMNVEV (reference sequence). CDR3 in DNA: TGTGCCAACAGTTTATCCAGACAGGGTAGACAAGAGACCCAGTACTTC. Amino acid sequence: CANSLSRQGRQETQYF.

This clonotype was seen at least ten times. J is TRBJ2-4 and V is TRBV28; D unresolved. Germline V gives CDR1 MDHEN, CDR2 SYDVKM. The CDR3 consists of 13 residues. V lost 7 bases and J lost 1, with 8 bases in between. The CDR3 region is CASNRAAKNIQYF. The CDR3 region has the DNA TGTGCCAGCAATCGGGCGGCCAAAAACATTCAGTACTTC.

The rearrangement links TRBV19 to TRBJ1-5; D unclear. Trimming shortened V by 3 bases and J by 5 bases, and 5 bases separated the two germline ends. The CDR3 loop spans 12 amino acids. Germline V gene sequence: CDR1 LNHDA, CDR2 SQIVND (reference sequence). The DNA of the CDR3 is TGTGCCAGTAGTATGAGAGATCAGCCCCAGCATTTT. It translates to CASSMRDQPQHF.

This clonotype was picked up many times. J is TRBJ1-5 and V is TRBV7-2, with D unclear. The V end was cut by 2 bases, the J end by 3 bases, with 5 bases between. Looked up from germline, CDR1 is SGHTA and CDR2 is FQGNSA. This CDR3 is 13 amino acids long. CDR3 amino acids: CASSLWHNQPQHF. CDR3 DNA: TGTGCCAGCAGCTTATGGCACAATCAGCCCCAGCATTTT. The full variable domain, completed using reference TRBV7-2 and TRBJ1-5, is GAGVSQSPSNKVTEKGKDVELRCDPISGHTALYWYRQSLGQGLEFLIYFQGNSAPDKSGLPSDRFSAERTGGSVSTLTIQRTQQEDSAVYLCASSLWHNQPQHFGDGTRLSIL.

This clonotype was detected ten times or more. The CDR3 loop is CASGGWASYEQYF. Here the CDR3 DNA reads TGTGCCAGCGGCGGCTGGGCCTCCTACGAGCAGTACTTC. This rearrangement joins TRBV7-9 to TRBJ2-7; no firm D call. Trimming took 8 bases from V and 0 from J, leaving 11 bases between them. This CDR3 spans 13 amino acids. CDR1 and CDR2 from the germline V gene are SEHNR and FQNEAQ (reference sequence).

This clonotype was recorded many times. V gene TRBV10-3 combines with J gene TRBJ1-1, with D tentatively TRBD1 (5 bases). V lost 0 bases, J lost 4 bases, and 12 bases lay in between. Germline-derived CDR1 and CDR2 are ENHRY and SYGVKD. The CDR3 spans 15 residues. CDR3 bases: TGTGCCATCAGTGAGTCGGCAGGGAAAGGCACTGAAGCTTTCTTT. Amino acids: CAISESAGKGTEAFF.

In this sample, this clonotype turned up a few times. V usage is TRBV12-2 and J usage is TRBJ2-1; TRBD1 is the table's D call, not checked against the DNA. TRBV12-2 is a documented pseudogene. CDR3 length equals 14 residues. The CDR3 region is CASRLTGTNNEQFF. As DNA, the CDR3 is TGTGCAAGTCGCTTGACGGGAACGAACAATGAGCAGTTCTTC.

This clonotype was seen repeatedly, ten times or more. CDR3 nucleotide sequence: TGTGCCAGCAGCATCCTTCCGGGACAGGGCCCGGGGGGTTCACCCCTCCACTTT. Translated: CASSILPGQGPGGSPLHF. The chain uses TRBV7-2 and TRBJ1-6; 9 nucleotides line up with TRBD1. J gave up 9 bases and V 5 bases, and 17 bases lay outside the gene matches. Germline loops: CDR1 SGHTA, CDR2 FQGNSA. The CDR3 has 18 amino acids. Looking up the rest from reference TRBV7-2 and TRBJ1-6 gives the full variable domain: GAGVSQSPSNKVTEKGKDVELRCDPISGHTALYWYRQSLGQGLEFLIYFQGNSAPDKSGLPSDRFSAERTGGSVSTLTIQRTQQEDSAVYLCASSILPGQGPGGSPLHFGNGTRLTVT.

As to this clonotype: A much larger clone is a single base away; this may be a read error. The chain employs TRBV5-6 and TRBJ1-1, with 7 positions matching TRBD1. Germline CDR1 reads SGHDT; CDR2 reads YYEEEE. The CDR3 is 14 amino acids. The CDR3 region is CSSSFLTGRTEAFF. The CDR3 nucleotides read TGTTCCAGCAGCTTTTTGACAGGGAGGACTGAAGCTTTCTTT.

This clonotype was picked up many times. This chain links TRBV7-2 with TRBJ1-1; D is possibly TRBD1 (6 bases). Germline CDR1 SGHTA, CDR2 FQGNSA. CDR3 length: 15 residues. V was clipped by 1 base and J by 6 bases, with 15 bases between them. The CDR3 sequence: CASSLGGGGDAEAFF. The CDR3 nucleotides are TGTGCCAGCAGCTTAGGTGGAGGGGGGGACGCTGAAGCTTTCTTT.

This chain joins TRBV10-3 and TRBJ2-2; 8 nucleotides match TRBD2. J was trimmed by 7 bases and V by 4 bases; bases with no gene match: 5. This CDR3 comprises 14 residues. Per the germline V gene, CDR1 is ENHRY and CDR2 is SYGVKD. The DNA of the CDR3 is TGTGCCATCAGTGCGGGGGGGCGCGGCGGGGAGCTGTTTTTT. Translated: CAISAGGRGGELFF.

The chain has TRBV12-3 or TRBV12-4 and TRBJ1-5, with D perhaps TRBD1 (5 bases). V lost 6 bases to trimming and J lost 3 bases, with 12 bases between them. CDR3 length: 14 amino acids. Written as DNA, the CDR3 is TGTGCCAGCAGCCCCGGGGCCCTCAATCAGCCCCAGCATTTT. It encodes CASSPGALNQPQHF.

At least ten counts were recorded for this clonotype. The genes are TRBV3-1 and TRBJ1-2; D remains ambiguous. This CDR3 is built from 14 residues. The V gene's germline CDR1 is LGHDT and CDR2 YNNKEL (reference sequence). V gave up 0 bases and J gave up 4 bases, with 9 bases separating them. CDR3 bases: TGTGCCAGCAGCCAAGATCCCGCCGTCTATGGCTACACCTTC. Translated: CASSQDPAVYGYTF. Looking up the rest from reference TRBV3-1 and TRBJ1-2 gives the full variable domain: DTAVSQTPKYLVTQMGNDKSIKCEQNLGHDTMYWYKQDSKKFLKIMFSYNNKELIINETVPNRFSPKSPDKAHLNLHINSLELGDSAVYFCASSQDPAVYGYTFGSGTRLTVV.

At least ten counts were recorded for this clonotype. This chain joins TRBV7-2 and TRBJ1-2, with D maybe TRBD1 (6 bases). Germline V lookup: CDR1 SGHTA, CDR2 FQGNSA. The CDR3 runs to 16 residues. Trimming took 2 bases from V and 8 from J, leaving 21 bases between them. The CDR3, as DNA: TGTGCCAGCAGCTTATTCCCCGTGGACAGCACCGGCGGCTACACCTTC. Translation: CASSLFPVDSTGGYTF.

This clonotype was seen ten or more times. The chain couples TRBV28 to TRBJ2-7; D gene unclear. V lost 7 bases, J lost 6 bases, and 10 bases lay in between. Germline V gene lookup returns CDR1 MDHEN and CDR2 SYDVKM. The CDR3 extends over 11 amino acids. DNA of the CDR3: TGTGCCAGCAACTTGAACTCCGAGCAGTACTTC. It translates to CASNLNSEQYF.